The T cell receptor (beta chain) described here comes from a study of T cells expressing NK-cell markers (dated by TCRdb to between 2020 and 2021). For the wider study: TCR beta-chain repertoires were profiled in sorted CD3+CD56+NKG2C+, CD3+CD56+NKG2C- and CD3+CD56-NKG2C+ T-cell subsets from several donors. Among the eight sequenced donors, only one was HCMV-seronegative, while the other seven were HCMV-seropositive. The study sequenced eight donors, all healthy volunteers chosen at random: three men and five women. Illumina HiSeq 2000/2500, MiSeq or NextSeq was used to sequence libraries as 2 x 150 bp reads.

The CDR3 contains 14 residues, cysteine and phenylalanine counted. The DNA is unrecorded. CDR1 MDHEN and CDR2 SYDVKM are derived from the germline V gene. Sequenced on an Illumina HiSeq 2000. 5'RACE template switching, by which a universal primer site and unique molecular identifiers were added, was used to make TCR beta cDNA libraries. cDNA synthesis was primed from the TCR beta constant segment and was followed by two successive PCR amplification steps. The paper's data handling went like this. Reads were demultiplexed and grouped by UMI with MIGEC, and clonotypes were assembled and quantified with MiTCR. Only TCR cDNA sequences supported by at least two reads were kept to exclude erroneous sequences. Downstream repertoire analysis used the tcR package, and clonotypes were matched across fractions by CDR3 nucleotide sequence plus V segment. VDJmatch was used to annotate antigen specificity against VDJdb, with one amino acid substitution in CDR3 allowed. Following reprocessing of the reads by TCRdb, the data hold one row per CDR3 protein sequence and no DNA is available. The V and J calls were not made by the authors but by TCRdb's processing. This sample's table carries approximately 150,000 distinct CDR3 sequences. The ten largest clones capture 10% to 15% of the sample.

A commercial ELISA kit detecting HCMV-specific IgG in serum was used to determine HCMV serostatus. Ficoll density gradient centrifugation was used to isolate peripheral blood mononuclear cells from blood. A word on this clonotype: The specificity of this receptor is unknown.

General study outcomes and caveats: Those dominant clonotypes were again the most abundant among CD3+CD56-NKG2C+ cells in a handful of donors, at about 28.3-60.1%. In over five donors, the dominant CD3+CD56+NKG2C+ clonotypes were found to rank among the top 10 CD8+ clonotypes and to make up roughly 1.0-8% of CD8+ T cells. Whether the expanded NKG2C-expressing T cell clones were specific for HCMV antigens remained unclear.

The rearrangement joined TRBV28 to TRBJ2-7. This TCR was sampled from a man younger than 30 in good health. Donor details come from another sample of the same person, matched by shared clones. Input material: blood T cells: a sorted CD56 or NKG2C T cell subset, CD4+ or CD8+ T cells, or bulk PBMC T cells (not recorded which). The CDR3 in this case is CASSLMGSAYEQYF.